This T cell receptor (beta chain) was recovered during a study of T-cell reconstitution after alpha-beta-depleted transplantation in children. Overall study results and limits: Diversity of TCRbeta at day 60 was high in some patients, arising from surviving recipient T cells and thymic progenitors.

Germline assignment: CDR1 SGHAT and CDR2 FQNNGV. Losses at the gene ends were 5 bases for V and 6 bases for J; bases not matched to a gene: 10. This CDR3 spans 15 amino acids. Molecular barcoding with unique molecular identifiers was used for the TCRbeta library. One entry per CDR3 protein, called by TCRdb with MiXCR from the PCR reads. The profile covers fewer than 700,000 distinct CDR3 sequences, with 10% to 15% appearing a single time and 2.2% taken by the ten largest. Remarks on this clonotype: Antigen: not known.

The chain combines TRBV11-2 with TRBJ2-7; 10 nucleotides line up with TRBD1. This receptor was taken from a male patient under 18 who had a stem cell transplant for acute myeloid leukemia, so the T cells may come from the graft donor. The sample consisted of PBMCs, mostly from graft donor cells, taken 360 days after TCRalphabeta/CD19-depleted stem cell transplant. Here the CDR3 reads CASSRTTGGRSEQYF. In DNA form, the CDR3 reads TGTGCCAGCAGCCGGACGACAGGGGGCAGAAGCGAGCAGTACTTC.